The 31 T cell receptor beta chains below come from one sample, sequenced in a study of T cells in Graves' hyperthyroidism and ophthalmopathy. RNA transcripts served as the template for amplifying TCR beta CDR3 regions. The HTBI primer set served for first-round RT-PCR of the TCR CDR3. TCRdb processed the multiplex PCR reads anew with MiXCR; each CDR3 protein has one entry. The sample contains around 600,000 distinct CDR3 sequences, about 14% of which appear only once. The sample comprised blood. These TCRs come from a woman between 45 and 65 years old with Graves' ophthalmopathy.

This clonotype was picked up many times. The chain couples TRBV7-2 to TRBJ2-1; 12 nucleotides agree with TRBD2. CDR3 size: 19 residues. The germline V gene has CDR1 SGHTA and CDR2 FQGNSA. The ends lost 4 bases at V and 1 base at J; junction bases unmatched: 11. The DNA for the CDR3 is TGTGCCAGCAGCTCGACTAGCGGGAGTGAACAAGGATCCTACAATGAGCAGTTCTTC. Its translation: CASSSTSGSEQGSYNEQFF.

This clonotype was observed at least ten times. J is TRBJ2-1 and V is TRBV11-2, with a tentative D call TRBD2 (5 bases). V dropped 5 bases and J dropped 7 bases, with 12 bases sitting between them. Per the germline V gene, CDR1 is SGHAT and CDR2 is FQNNGV. There are 13 residues in the CDR3. CDR3 DNA: TGTGCCAGCAGCCCGGCTAGCTCGAATGAGCAGTTCTTC. It is translated as CASSPASSNEQFF.

This clonotype was recorded many times. The rearrangement links TRBV20-1 to TRBJ2-7, with TRBD2 matching 10 bases. The CDR3 length is 15 residues. Germline V gene data show CDR1 as DFQATT and CDR2 as SNEGSKA (reference sequence). J lost 5 bases, V lost 0 bases, and 7 bases had no gene match. This CDR3 is CSARDPSGRANEQYF. As DNA, the CDR3 is TGCAGTGCTAGAGATCCCAGCGGGAGGGCTAACGAGCAGTACTTC.

This clonotype was detected once. V and J are TRBV25-1 and TRBJ2-1, with D perhaps TRBD2 (6 bases). Trimming pared 1 base from V and 5 bases from J, leaving 9 bases between. CDR1 and CDR2 from the germline V gene are MGHDK and SYGVNS. CDR3 length: 14 residues. The CDR3 DNA sequence: TGTGCCAGCAGTGAATCCGGGAGCCACAATGAGCAGTTCTTC. Its translation is CASSESGSHNEQFF.

This clonotype was seen ten or more times. In nucleotides, the CDR3 is TGCGCCAGCAGCTTGGTTGGCGGGAGCTCCACGAGCACCTACGAGCAGTACTTC. It translates to CASSLVGGSSTSTYEQYF. This chain links TRBV5-1 with TRBJ2-7, with 7 bases aligning to TRBD2. The CDR3 is made up of 18 amino acids. Germline loops: CDR1 SGHRS, CDR2 YFSETQ. Trimming took 0 bases from V and 2 from J; bases not matched to a gene: 14.

Comment on this clonotype: Germline and junction disagree at one end, which may indicate a read error. The rearrangement links TRBV27 to TRBJ1-2; TRBD1 is a possible D gene (5 bases). The CDR3 is 13 amino acids. CDR1 is MNHEY and CDR2 is SMNVEV in the germline V gene (reference sequence). CDR3 sequence (DNA): TGTGCCAGCAGTTTACGGGGGAACTATGACTACACCTTC. This translates into CASSLRGNYDYTF.

This clonotype was recorded at least ten times. This chain links TRBV7-2 with TRBJ1-4, with TRBD1 matching over 9 bases. The trim removed 5 bases at V and 8 bases at J, leaving 6 bases unmatched. The germline gives CDR1 SGHTA, CDR2 FQGNSA. The CDR3 runs 14 residues. The CDR3 DNA sequence: TGTGCCAGCAGCACACAGGGGGCAGGGGAAAAACTGTTTTTT. Amino acid sequence: CASSTQGAGEKLFF.

This clonotype was detected ten times or more. This chain uses TRBV28 with TRBJ2-3; D unresolved. Deletions cut 4 bases from V and 0 bases from J, with 8 bases between. The CDR3 loop spans 14 amino acids. Germline V CDR1 and CDR2: MDHEN, SYDVKM. In DNA form, the CDR3 reads TGTGCCAGCAGTTCCCACAGAAGCACAGATACGCAGTATTTT. Its protein product is CASSSHRSTDTQYF.

V and J are TRBV27 and TRBJ1-5; D is perhaps TRBD1 (6 bases). V was shortened by 5 bases and J by 6 bases, with 11 bases between the two germline ends. CDR3 length: 13 amino acids. Germline CDR1 and CDR2: MNHEY and SMNVEV (reference sequence). The CDR3 here is CASSRGGAQPQHF. The CDR3 nucleotides read TGTGCCAGCAGTAGAGGGGGAGCTCAGCCCCAGCATTTT.

This clonotype was observed many times. This chain uses TRBV6-2 or TRBV6-3 with TRBJ2-3, with D possibly being TRBD2 (6 bases). In germline, CDR1 is MNHEY, CDR2 SVGEGT. The length of the CDR3 is 15 residues. Trimming removed 2 bases from V and 4 bases from J, with 13 bases in between. The CDR3 spells CASSYAGSYSDTQYF. In DNA, the CDR3 is TGTGCCAGCAGTTACGCGGGATCCTACTCAGATACGCAGTATTTT.

This clonotype showed up many times. The CDR3 nucleotides are TGTGCCAGCAGCTCTCTACTATGGGATACGCAGTATTTT. Its protein product is CASSSLLWDTQYF. J is TRBJ2-3 and V is TRBV7-2; D is unresolved. CDR1 and CDR2 (germline): SGHTA, FQGNSA. The CDR3 has 13 amino acids. Trimming took off 4 bases at V and 6 bases at J, with 11 bases between the two ends.

This clonotype came up many times. The chain has TRBV6-6 and TRBJ1-2; no firm D call. CDR1 is MNHNY and CDR2 is SVGAGI in the germline V gene (reference sequence). This CDR3 is built from 15 residues. V lost 0 bases and J 1 base, leaving 9 bases between the germline ends. DNA for the CDR3: TGTGCCAGCAGTTACTCCCCGTCCATTAACTATGGCTACACCTTC. This codes for CASSYSPSINYGYTF.

As DNA, the CDR3 is TGTGCCAGCTCAAGAGCGCTGGGGACTAGCGGGATGTTCTCCTACAATGAGCAGTTCTTC. Its translation is CASSRALGTSGMFSYNEQFF. This chain connects TRBV18 to TRBJ2-1; 13 bases map to TRBD2. Germline V gives CDR1 KGHSH, CDR2 LQKENI. This CDR3 contains 20 residues. Trimming at V came to 5 bases and at J to 0 bases, leaving 13 bases not matched to a gene.

The table lists this clonotype with a few counts. The chain has TRBV4-3 and TRBJ2-4; 10 bases fit TRBD1. Trimming took 4 bases from V and 1 from J; bases not matched to a gene: 4. The germline gives CDR1 LGHNA, CDR2 YSLEER. CDR3 size: 16 residues. CDR3 nucleotide sequence: TGCGCCAGCAGCCGAGGGGGACAGGGGGCCAAAAACATTCAGTACTTC. Its protein is CASSRGGQGAKNIQYF.

V and J are TRBV3-1 and TRBJ2-3; D not certain. Trimming removed 2 bases at V and 0 bases at J, with 6 bases between. The CDR3 consists of 14 residues. Per the germline V gene, CDR1 is LGHDT and CDR2 is YNNKEL (reference sequence). CDR3 nucleotide sequence: TGTGCCAGCAGCCAAATGGGGAGCACAGATACGCAGTATTTT. It translates to CASSQMGSTDTQYF.

This clonotype has ten or more counts. The V gene is TRBV13, the J gene TRBJ2-7; D perhaps matches TRBD1 (5 bases). The V gene's germline CDR1 is PRHDT and CDR2 FYEKMQ (reference sequence). CDR3 length: 17 amino acids. The V end lost 4 bases, the J end lost 0 bases, and 19 bases lay between the germline ends. The CDR3 loop is CASSSLIDDSPSYEQYF. In DNA, the CDR3 is TGTGCCAGCAGCTCACTCATAGACGACAGTCCCTCCTACGAGCAGTACTTC.

This clonotype has at least ten counts. This sequence joins TRBV20-1 and TRBJ2-7; a weak D match, TRBD1 (5 bases). The CDR3 covers 12 residues. CDR1 is DFQATT and CDR2 is SNEGSKA in the germline V gene (reference sequence). Deletions cut 5 bases from V and 4 bases from J, with 12 bases between. Here the CDR3 reads CSAGGAGYEQYF. In DNA form, the CDR3 reads TGCAGTGCTGGTGGGGCCGGGTACGAGCAGTACTTC.

J is TRBJ2-1 and V is TRBV7-3; TRBD2 agrees at 10 bases. The junction had 9 bases not matched to a gene; V was cut back by 5 bases and J by 8 bases. This CDR3 has 15 amino acids. Per germline, CDR1 SGHTA and CDR2 FQGTGA. The CDR3 DNA follows: TGTGCCAGCAGCAAGTCTAGCGGGAGTTCCCATGAGCAGTTCTTC. Its translation: CASSKSSGSSHEQFF.

The chain employs TRBV6-5 and TRBJ1-6; D is unresolved. V was clipped by 1 base and J by 8 bases, with 3 bases between them. The germline gives CDR1 MNHEY, CDR2 SVGAGI. The CDR3 consists of 12 residues. CDR3 protein: CASSYLYSPLHF. The CDR3 region has the DNA TGTGCCAGCAGTTACTTATATTCACCCCTCCACTTT.

This clonotype appeared many times. The chain employs TRBV20-1 and TRBJ2-1; D unresolved. The CDR3 totals 13 residues. The V end lost 0 bases, the J end lost 4 bases, and 7 bases lay between the germline ends. Germline CDR1 reads DFQATT; CDR2 reads SNEGSKA (reference sequence). The CDR3 DNA follows: TGCAGTGCTAGAGATGCGGAGTACAATGAGCAGTTCTTC. This translates into CSARDAEYNEQFF.

The chain recombines TRBV6-2 or TRBV6-3 with TRBJ2-1, with D maybe TRBD2 (6 bases). Per germline, CDR1 MNHEY and CDR2 SVGEGT. This CDR3 has 15 residues. V lost 6 bases and J 3 bases, leaving 15 bases between the germline ends. CDR3 nucleotide sequence: TGTGCCAGCAGCCGGACTACTATAAACTACAATGAGCAGTTCTTC. Translation: CASSRTTINYNEQFF.

The V and J genes are TRBV7-9 and TRBJ2-1; 7 nucleotides agree with TRBD1. Looked up from germline, CDR1 is SEHNR and CDR2 is FQNEAQ (reference sequence). The CDR3 is 14 residues long. J was trimmed by 4 bases and V by 6 bases; bases with no gene match: 6. The CDR3 nucleotides are TGTGCCAGCAGAGAAGGACAGGATTACAATGAGCAGTTCTTC. Protein sequence: CASREGQDYNEQFF.

The chain employs TRBV29-1 and TRBJ2-3, with D possibly TRBD2 on 5 matching bases. The germline CDR1 and CDR2 sequences are SQVTM and ANQGSEA. Trimming took off 6 bases at V and 0 bases at J, with 13 bases between the two ends. The CDR3 sequence is 14 residues long. CDR3 coding DNA: TGCAGCGTCCTTAGCGTTATTAGCACAGATACGCAGTATTTT. Amino acids: CSVLSVISTDTQYF.

This clonotype was seen ten or more times. The rearrangement joins TRBV28 to TRBJ1-1, with 10 bases fitting TRBD1. This CDR3 contains 15 residues. V gave up 5 bases and J gave up 3 bases; unmatched junction bases: 6. Per the germline V gene, CDR1 is MDHEN and CDR2 is SYDVKM. The CDR3 DNA follows: TGTGCCAGCAGTGTACCGGGACAGGGGTACACTGAAGCTTTCTTT. Its translation is CASSVPGQGYTEAFF.

J is TRBJ1-5 and V is TRBV27; D is unresolved. Per germline, CDR1 MNHEY and CDR2 SMNVEV (reference sequence). This CDR3 has 13 amino acids. The germline V and J ends were trimmed by 5 bases and 3 bases, with 8 bases remaining between them. The CDR3 region is CASSASYNQPQHF. The CDR3 DNA reads as TGTGCCAGCAGTGCGAGCTACAATCAGCCCCAGCATTTT.

This clonotype appeared a few times. The chain joins TRBV20-1 to TRBJ1-3; D call uncertain. Germline V lookup: CDR1 DFQATT, CDR2 SNEGSKA (reference sequence). Trimming shortened V by 3 bases and J by 0 bases, and 21 bases separated the two germline ends. This CDR3 is 18 amino acids long. Here the CDR3 DNA reads TGCAGTGCTAGGTTGGTCAGTGGTCCCACGATCTCTGGAAACACCATATATTTT. Its translation is CSARLVSGPTISGNTIYF.

This clonotype was seen ten or more times. The chain uses TRBV2 and TRBJ2-1; TRBD2 matches 8 bases. The CDR3 is 15 amino acids. The J segment lost 0 bases and the V segment lost 10 bases, leaving 8 bases of the junction unmatched. CDR1 and CDR2 from the germline V gene are SNHLY and FYNNEI. In DNA, the CDR3 is TGTGCCACCCTAGAGCGGGAGCTCTCCTACAATGAGCAGTTCTTC. Translation gives CATLERELSYNEQFF.

The sample holds many counts of this clonotype. The gene calls are TRBV3-1 and TRBJ2-1, with TRBD2 identical over 7 bases. This CDR3 contains 13 residues. V shed 7 bases, J shed 1 base, and the junction held 1 base outside the gene matches. Germline V lookup: CDR1 LGHDT, CDR2 YNNKEL (reference sequence). The CDR3 protein is CASKGGSYNEQFF. The CDR3 nucleotides read TGTGCCAGCAAGGGAGGGTCCTACAATGAGCAGTTCTTC.

This clonotype was found a few times. The chain couples TRBV19 to TRBJ2-7; 9 bases line up with TRBD2. Germline CDR1 and CDR2: LNHDA and SQIVND (reference sequence). CDR3 length: 18 amino acids. V dropped 5 bases and J dropped 1; count of bases not matched to a gene: 15. The CDR3 loop reads CASSPKDGLAGKSYEQYF. The CDR3 bases are TGTGCCAGTAGTCCCAAGGATGGGCTAGCGGGAAAATCCTACGAGCAGTACTTC.

Regarding this clonotype: A read error may be the cause here, since a much bigger clone is one base away. This chain uses TRBV6-2 or TRBV6-3 with TRBJ2-2, with TRBD2 matching over 12 bases. The germline CDR1 and CDR2 sequences are MNHEY and SVGEGT. The V segment lost 5 bases and the J segment 1 base; nucleotides outside the gene matches: 5. This CDR3 is built from 17 residues. CDR3 protein: CASSLTGLAGNTGELFF. The CDR3, as DNA: TGTGCCAGCAGTCTCACGGGACTAGCGGGGAACACCGGGGAGCTGTTTTTT.

The genes are TRBV3-1 and TRBJ2-1, with 13 bases matching TRBD2. CDR3 size: 17 residues. V trimming: 3 bases; J trimming: 6 bases; junction bases outside the gene matches: 8. Germline CDR1 is LGHDT and CDR2 is YNNKEL (reference sequence). CDR3 amino acids: CASSHGLAGEVSNEQFF. CDR3 nucleotide sequence: TGTGCCAGCAGCCATGGACTAGCGGGAGAGGTTAGCAATGAGCAGTTCTTC.